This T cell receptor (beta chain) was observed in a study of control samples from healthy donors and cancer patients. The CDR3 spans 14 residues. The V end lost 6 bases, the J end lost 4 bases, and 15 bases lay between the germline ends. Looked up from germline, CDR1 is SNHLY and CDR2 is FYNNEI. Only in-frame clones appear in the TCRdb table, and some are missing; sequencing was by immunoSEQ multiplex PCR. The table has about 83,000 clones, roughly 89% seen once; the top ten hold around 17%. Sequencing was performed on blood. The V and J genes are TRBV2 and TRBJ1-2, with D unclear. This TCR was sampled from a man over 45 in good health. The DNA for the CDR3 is TGTGCCAGCAGCGAACGGGGAACACTCTATGGCTACACCTTC. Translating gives CASSERGTLYGYTF.